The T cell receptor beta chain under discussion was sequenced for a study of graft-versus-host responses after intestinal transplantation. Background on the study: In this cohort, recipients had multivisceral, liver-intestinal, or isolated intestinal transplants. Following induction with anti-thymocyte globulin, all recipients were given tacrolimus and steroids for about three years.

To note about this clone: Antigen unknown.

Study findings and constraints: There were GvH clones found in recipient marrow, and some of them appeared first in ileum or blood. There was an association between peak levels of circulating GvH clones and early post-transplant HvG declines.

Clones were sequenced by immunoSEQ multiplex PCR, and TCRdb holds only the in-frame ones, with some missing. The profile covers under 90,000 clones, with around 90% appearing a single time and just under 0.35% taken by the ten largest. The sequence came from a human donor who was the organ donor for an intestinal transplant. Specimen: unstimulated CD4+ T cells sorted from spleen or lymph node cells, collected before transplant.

The CDR3 sequence is CATHPPNPGTGLSNSPLHF. CDR3 nucleotide sequence: TGTGCCACGCATCCCCCGAATCCCGGGACAGGGCTCTCTAATTCACCCCTCCACTTT. The chain couples TRBV21-1 to TRBJ1-6; the table's D call, TRBD1, has no DNA check behind it. TRBV21-1 is flagged as a pseudogene. CDR3 length: 19 residues.